This TCR beta chain was sequenced during a study of tumor and adjacent non-tumor tissue in lung cancer. The template was RNA from unsorted bulk tissue. With regard to this clonotype: A junction end diverges from the germline sequence, so it may reflect a read error.

Germline values: CDR1 MNHNS, CDR2 SASEGT. The CDR3 sequence is 13 residues long. The library came from three nested PCR rounds adapted from ARM-PCR protocols. TCRdb analysed the multiplex PCR reads with MiXCR anew, one entry per CDR3 protein. The sample has 60,000 to 95,000 distinct CDR3 sequences, 60% to 80% seen once. The clonotype originates from a woman aged 45-60 years with non-small cell lung cancer. What was sequenced was lung tumor tissue. V and J are TRBV6-1 and TRBJ1-5; D unresolved. The CDR3: CASSEGTVQPQHF. CDR3 bases: TGTGCCAGTAGTGAGGGAACGGTTCAGCCCCAGCATTTT.